This TCR beta chain comes out of a study of breast tumors, draining lymph nodes, adjacent tissues. Study-wide results and limits: Compared with lymph nodes, tumors were less diverse; compared with nontumor tissue, more. Most tumor T cells seemingly derive from lymph node, then expand in tumor. Tumor and nontumor repertoires were significantly more similar in luminal-like than in basal-like breast cancer. That most tumor T cells come from lymph nodes remained unproven.

Each CDR3 protein is one row after TCRdb ran MiXCR on the multiplex PCR reads. The sample carries roughly 130,000 distinct CDR3 sequences, 15% to 20% recorded once. Per germline, CDR1 SGHTA and CDR2 FQGNSA. CDR3 size: 17 residues. A note on this clonotype: Its antigen is undetermined. This may come from a read error, since a much larger clone is one base off.

Axillary draining lymph nodes of breast cancer patients supplied the node samples. This rearrangement joins TRBV7-2 to TRBJ2-6; weak D call: TRBD1 (5 bases). This TCR was recovered from a female donor with breast cancer. Some clones in this sample may be carry-over from other donors' samples. The sequencing input was axillary lymph node tissue. The CDR3 reads CASSFVGLRSGADVLTF. The DNA for the CDR3 is TGTGCCAGCAGCTTTGTGGGGTTACGCTCTGGGGCCGACGTCCTGACTTTC.